This section outlines one TCR beta chain sequence together with its context. Seattle's enrolled individuals joined amid active infection and were then monitored longitudinally. These data belong to a study of blood T cell repertoires in COVID-19. Study-wide background: Samples of COVID-19 (acute and convalescent) were obtained from the United States, Italy and Spain. T cells, B-cell-depleted T cells, or PBMCs provided the cDNA or gDNA that served as material.

Sequencing used immunoSEQ multiplex PCR; TCRdb keeps in-frame clones, though not all of them. Of roughly 250,000 clones in the sample, around 90% were seen once. Germline loops: CDR1 SGHRS, CDR2 YFSETQ. The length of the CDR3 is 13 residues. The J segment lost 3 bases and the V segment lost 7 bases, leaving 6 bases of the junction unmatched. This TCR derives from a man aged 30 to 39 with COVID-19, enrolled during active disease. Source material: peripheral blood. This chain joins TRBV5-1 and TRBJ1-1; 7 bases agree with TRBD1. The CDR3 here is CASATQGDTEAFF. The CDR3 DNA sequence: TGCGCCAGCGCTACTCAGGGGGACACTGAAGCTTTCTTT. Together with reference TRBV5-1 and TRBJ1-1, the CDR3 gives the full variable domain: KAGVTQTPRYLIKTRGQQVTLSCSPISGHRSVSWYQQTPGQGLQFLFEYFSETQRNKGNFPGRFSGRQFSNSRSEMNVSTLELGDSALYLCASATQGDTEAFFGQGTRLTVV.